This T cell receptor (beta chain) was retrieved from a study of T cells in localized non-small cell lung cancer. This table comes from immunoSEQ multiplex PCR, and its TCRdb copy is limited to in-frame clones, with some not included. The data hold more than 25,000 clones, with roughly four fifths observed a single time. Germline V lookup: CDR1 SGDLS, CDR2 YYNGEE. CDR3 length: 15 residues. Trimming shortened V by 4 bases and J by 0 bases, and 12 bases separated the two germline ends. The chain couples TRBV9 to TRBJ2-3; no definite D call. This receptor was obtained from a woman aged 35 to 69 with stage I lung adenocarcinoma. The material sequenced was peripheral blood, taken before any cancer treatment. The CDR3 sequence is CASSSPGLSTDTQYF. Here the CDR3 DNA reads TGTGCCAGCAGCTCGCCTGGCCTAAGCACAGATACGCAGTATTTT.